The sequence of this TCR beta chain was determined in a study of spatial heterogeneity in lung cancer. For the study at large: In the raw reads, each unique TCR and UMI combination was present more than ten times on average.

Points from the study as a whole: Tumors with more nonsynonymous mutations had more expanded intratumoral alpha and beta TCRs.

Each CDR3 protein gets one entry after TCRdb re-called the 5' RACE reads with MiXCR. Among about 13,000 distinct CDR3 sequences listed, about 3% were seen once. The CDR3 totals 13 residues. With 6 bases removed from V and 2 bases from J, the gap between germline ends came to 9 bases. CDR1 and CDR2 (germline): MDHEN, SYDVKM. As to time point: sample taken at primary tumor resection. This clonotype was found many times. Its antigen is not identified. V and J are TRBV28 and TRBJ2-3; D gene unclear. This TCR was recovered from a male donor with early-stage non-small cell lung cancer. Sequencing used lung tumor tissue, obtained at surgery. CDR3 nucleotide sequence: TGTGCCAGCAGCGTAGGGAACACAGATACGCAGTATTTT. It is translated as CASSVGNTDTQYF.